A single sample is the source of the 5 T cell receptor beta chains below, sequenced in a study of T cell responses to AZD1222 COVID-19 vaccine. Method: immunoSEQ multiplex PCR; TCRdb's copy keeps in-frame clones and lacks some. Among roughly 120,000 clones listed, about 92% were seen once. The sequenced sample was peripheral blood, obtained on day 0 of AZD1222 vaccination. Receptors originate from an adult in good health.

The J gene is TRBJ1-1, the V gene TRBV6-5; 9 nucleotides line up with TRBD1. The junction had 5 bases not matched to a gene; V was cut back by 2 bases and J by 7 bases. CDR3 length: 14 residues. Germline-derived CDR1 and CDR2 are MNHEY and SVGAGI. In DNA, the CDR3 is TGTGCCAGCAGTTACCAGGGACAGGGAATTGAAGCTTTCTTT. Its protein is CASSYQGQGIEAFF.

V usage is TRBV5-6 and J usage is TRBJ1-6; D uncertain. Per the germline V gene, CDR1 is SGHDT and CDR2 is YYEEEE. V was trimmed by 8 bases and J by 2 bases, leaving 14 bases between them. The length of the CDR3 is 15 residues. CDR3 sequence reads: CARVGRRPYNSPLHF. In DNA, the CDR3 is TGTGCCAGGGTCGGCAGAAGGCCCTATAATTCACCCCTCCACTTT.

The genes are TRBV15 and TRBJ1-4, with a weak D call TRBD1 (5 bases). Trimming took 0 bases from V and 8 from J, leaving 13 bases between them. This CDR3 has 15 residues. Germline V gives CDR1 LNHNV, CDR2 YYDKDF (reference sequence). The CDR3 is CATSRESGGKEKLFF. DNA of the CDR3: TGTGCCACCAGCAGAGAGTCGGGGGGGAAGGAAAAACTGTTTTTT.

This clone was seen once. The rearrangement uses TRBV6-5 and TRBJ1-5; D not certain. Germline loops: CDR1 MNHEY, CDR2 SVGAGI. The CDR3 has 13 amino acids. Trimming shortened V by 5 bases and J by 4 bases, and 9 bases separated the two germline ends. The CDR3 region is CASSTAPNQPQHF. CDR3 bases: TGTGCCAGCAGTACTGCACCGAATCAGCCCCAGCATTTT.

This clone was detected only once. The chain links TRBV19 to TRBJ2-7; 7 nucleotides align to TRBD1. Per the germline V gene, CDR1 is LNHDA and CDR2 is SQIVND (reference sequence). CDR3 length: 14 residues. Trimming removed 1 base from V and 0 bases from J; junction bases left unmatched: 0. The CDR3, as DNA: TGTGCCAGTAGTATAGGGGACAGCTCCTACGAGCAGTACTTC. Its translation is CASSIGDSSYEQYF.